One and the same sample provided the 8 T cell receptor beta chains below, sequenced in a study of CD8+ T cells in alopecia areata. Extracted from the samples, RNA was reverse transcribed into cDNA to serve as the sequencing template. The table came from immunoSEQ multiplex PCR; TCRdb's copy has only in-frame clones and leaves some out. The sample lists roughly 97,000 clones; approximately 42% were seen once. The sequenced material came from CD4+ T cells sorted from blood. Receptors originate from a human donor with alopecia areata.

In this sample, this clone turned up a few times. This chain uses TRBV7-6 with TRBJ2-5; a weak D match, TRBD1 (8 bases). Trimming removed 6 bases from V and 3 bases from J, with 14 bases in between. Germline lookup yields CDR1 SGHVS and CDR2 FNYEAQ. The CDR3 consists of 14 residues. CDR3 nucleotides: TGTGCCAGCAGAAAACAGGGGGGGGAAGAGACCCAGTACTTC. Amino acid sequence: CASRKQGGEETQYF.

The rearrangement links TRBV28 to TRBJ2-6, with TRBD1 identical over 8 bases. This CDR3 contains 15 residues. Germline CDR1 reads MDHEN; CDR2 reads SYDVKM. V was clipped by 4 bases and J by 4 bases; unmatched bases: 3. Here the CDR3 reads CASSSGGAGANVLTF. The CDR3 region has the DNA TGTGCCAGCAGTTCAGGGGGCGCGGGGGCCAACGTCCTGACTTTC.

This clone was detected a few times. V gene TRBV30 combines with J gene TRBJ1-1, with D possibly TRBD1 on 6 matching bases. Germline V gives CDR1 GTSNPN, CDR2 SVGIG (reference sequence). The CDR3 spans 15 residues. The germline V and J ends were trimmed by 2 bases and 0 bases, with 13 bases remaining between them. The CDR3 is CAWSKDRWVNTEAFF. For the CDR3, the DNA is TGTGCCTGGAGTAAGGACAGATGGGTGAACACTGAAGCTTTCTTT.

The chain combines TRBV5-1 with TRBJ2-3; TRBD2 might be the D (5 bases). CDR3 size: 16 residues. Germline loops: CDR1 SGHRS, CDR2 YFSETQ. The ends were cut back, 0 bases at V and 0 bases at J, with 11 bases in the middle. DNA of the CDR3: TGCGCCAGCAGCTTGGTGACGGGAACTAGCACAGATACGCAGTATTTT. Residues: CASSLVTGTSTDTQYF.

The V gene is TRBV27, the J gene TRBJ2-2, with 9 bases fitting TRBD2. CDR3 length equals 15 residues. V lost 5 bases to trimming and J lost 2 bases; unmatched junction nucleotides: 3. The V gene's germline CDR1 is MNHEY and CDR2 SMNVEV (reference sequence). This CDR3 reads CASSLAGLNTGELFF. CDR3 DNA sequence: TGTGCCAGCAGTCTAGCGGGACTTAACACCGGGGAGCTGTTTTTT.

This clone was counted once. The chain carries TRBV30 and TRBJ2-2; D remains ambiguous. V was trimmed by 0 bases and J by 2 bases, leaving 7 bases between them. CDR1 and CDR2 (germline): GTSNPN, SVGIG (reference sequence). This CDR3 contains 14 residues. CDR3 sequence (DNA): TGTGCCTGGAGTGTAGAACTTAACACCGGGGAGCTGTTTTTT. This translates into CAWSVELNTGELFF. The variable domain in full, with the rest retrieved from reference TRBV30 and TRBJ2-2, is SQTIHQWPATLVQPVGSPLSLECTVEGTSNPNLYWYRQAAGRGLQLLFYSVGIGQISSEVPQNLSASRPQDRQFILSSKKLLLSDSGFYLCAWSVELNTGELFFGEGSRLTVL.

V usage is TRBV6-1 and J usage is TRBJ2-1; tentatively, D is TRBD1 (5 bases). This CDR3 contains 12 residues. V lost 5 bases, J lost 9 bases, and 11 bases lay in between. CDR1 is MNHNS, CDR2 SASEGT, per germline. CDR3 in amino acids: CASSPRVPEQFF. DNA of the CDR3: TGTGCCAGCAGTCCCAGGGTGCCTGAGCAGTTCTTC.

The chain links TRBV6-5 to TRBJ2-2, with 7 bases fitting TRBD1. V gave up 1 base and J gave up 7 bases; unmatched junction bases: 6. The germline V gene encodes CDR1 MNHEY and CDR2 SVGAGI. The CDR3 covers 15 residues. The CDR3 is CASSYLNRGIGELFF. The CDR3 region has the DNA TGTGCCAGCAGTTACTTAAACAGGGGAATCGGGGAGCTGTTTTTT.